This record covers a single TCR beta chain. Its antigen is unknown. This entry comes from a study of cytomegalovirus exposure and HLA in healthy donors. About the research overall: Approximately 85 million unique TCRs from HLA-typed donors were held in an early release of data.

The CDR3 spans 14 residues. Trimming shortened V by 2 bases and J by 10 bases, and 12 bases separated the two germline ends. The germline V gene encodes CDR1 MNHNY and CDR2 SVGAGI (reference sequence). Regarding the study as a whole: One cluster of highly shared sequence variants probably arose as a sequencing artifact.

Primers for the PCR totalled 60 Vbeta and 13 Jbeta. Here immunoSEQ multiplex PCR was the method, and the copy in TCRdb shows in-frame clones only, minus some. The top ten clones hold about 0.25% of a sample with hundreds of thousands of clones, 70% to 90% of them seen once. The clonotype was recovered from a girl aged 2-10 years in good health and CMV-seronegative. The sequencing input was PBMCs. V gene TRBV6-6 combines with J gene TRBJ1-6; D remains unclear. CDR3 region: CASSYGQSGSPLHF. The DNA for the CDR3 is TGTGCCAGCAGTTACGGTCAGTCGGGATCACCCCTCCACTTT.